What follows is one T cell receptor (beta chain) and its context. These data belong to a study of blood T cell repertoires in COVID-19. In the study's own analysis: Estimation of nucleated cell counts was performed using reference gene primer amplification. The assay was immunoSEQ multiplex PCR, and TCRdb's table has in-frame clones only and misses some. V and J calls and clone size are those listed in that table; D and trimming were worked out from the DNA. This table has around 150,000 clones, approximately 91% appearing once. This clonotype was obtained from a man aged 18 to 29 with acute or convalescent COVID-19. Sequenced sample: peripheral blood.

DNA for the CDR3: TGTGCCTGGAGCCCTAGCGGGAGGGCCGTTGCAGATACGCAGTATTTT. As protein: CAWSPSGRAVADTQYF. V and J are TRBV30 and TRBJ2-3; 12 bases are a match to TRBD2. This CDR3 has 16 residues. Germline trimming cut 3 bases from V and 4 bases from J; bases unmatched to any gene: 8. Germline V gene lookup returns CDR1 GTSNPN and CDR2 SVGIG (reference sequence).